Each of the 27 T cell receptor beta chains below was sequenced from the same sample in a study of persistence of HIV-infected CD4 T cells. The libraries were made with immunoSEQ version 4 in survey mode. Sequenced by immunoSEQ multiplex PCR; TCRdb stores in-frame clones only, minus some. This sample has about 40,000 clones, with roughly 87% found just once. No cognate antigen is known for these TCRs. Anti-CD3/anti-CD28 beads served as a nonspecific positive control stimulus. CD4+ T cells upregulating both CD40 ligand and CD69 were sorted as responding cells. The sequenced sample was CD4+ T cells sorted from PBMCs after roughly 18-hour stimulation, obtained from a patient who received antiretroviral therapy. The source of these receptors is an adult man with HIV who was CMV-seropositive.

The chain joins TRBV19 to TRBJ2-1; D uncertain. The CDR3 consists of 17 residues. Trimming pared 0 bases from V and 1 base from J, leaving 13 bases between. Germline V gene lookup returns CDR1 LNHDA and CDR2 SQIVND (reference sequence). CDR3 amino acids: CASSIDQVLGSYNEQFF. The CDR3 nucleotides are TGTGCCAGTAGTATAGATCAGGTCCTGGGGTCCTACAATGAGCAGTTCTTC. Supplemented by reference TRBV19 and TRBJ2-1, the full variable domain reads DGGITQSPKYLFRKEGQNVTLSCEQNLNHDAMYWYRQDPGQGLRLIYYSQIVNDFQKGDIAEGYSVSREKKESFPLTVTSAQKNPTAFYLCASSIDQVLGSYNEQFFGPGTRLTVL.

This clone was observed a few times. The chain's CDR3 is CAWSVSSSGNTIYF. CDR3 DNA sequence: TGTGCCTGGAGTGTCAGCAGCTCTGGAAACACCATATATTTT. The chain recombines TRBV30 with TRBJ1-3; D ambiguous. The V end was cut by 0 bases, the J end by 0 bases, with 6 bases between. The V gene's germline CDR1 is GTSNPN and CDR2 SVGIG (reference sequence). The CDR3 extends over 14 amino acids.

The chain recombines TRBV9 with TRBJ1-1, with D tentatively TRBD1 (5 bases). V was shortened by 4 bases and J by 0 bases, with 10 bases between the two germline ends. There are 14 residues in the CDR3. CDR1 is SGDLS and CDR2 is YYNGEE in the germline V gene. Here the CDR3 DNA reads TGTGCCAGCAGCACCCGACAGCTGAACACTGAAGCTTTCTTT. Its protein product is CASSTRQLNTEAFF. Full variable domain (remainder filled in from reference TRBV9 and TRBJ1-1): DSGVTQTPKHLITATGQRVTLRCSPRSGDLSVYWYQQSLDQGLQFLIQYYNGEERAKGNILERFSAQQFPDLHSELNLSSLELGDSALYFCASSTRQLNTEAFFGQGTRLTVV.

This clone was seen once. This rearrangement joins TRBV3-1 (or the pseudogene TRBV3-2) to TRBJ2-7; 14 bases align to TRBD2. The germline CDR1 and CDR2 sequences are LGHDT and YNNKEL (reference sequence). The J segment lost 4 bases and the V segment lost 4 bases, leaving 6 bases of the junction unmatched. The CDR3 is made up of 16 amino acids. CDR3 coding DNA: TGTGCCAGCAGCCCCCGAGGGACTAGCGGGAGTTACGAGCAGTACTTC. Its protein product is CASSPRGTSGSYEQYF.

In nucleotides, the CDR3 is TGCAGTGCTAGTTCACTCCCAGGGAACTATGGCTACACCTTC. It specifies CSASSLPGNYGYTF. The chain combines TRBV20-1 with TRBJ1-2, with D possibly TRBD1 on 5 matching bases. This CDR3 contains 14 residues. Trimming took off 3 bases at V and 2 bases at J, with 13 bases between the two ends. Germline V gene data show CDR1 as DFQATT and CDR2 as SNEGSKA (reference sequence).

This chain connects TRBV24-1 to TRBJ2-3, with unresolved D. Trimming left V 9 bases short and J 3 bases short, with 12 bases between. The CDR3 totals 13 residues. The germline V gene encodes CDR1 KGHDR and CDR2 SFDVKD. The CDR3 nucleotides are TGTGCCACCCGGCCCTGGGGAACAGATACGCAGTATTTT. Amino acid sequence: CATRPWGTDTQYF.

V gene TRBV29-1 combines with J gene TRBJ1-1, with a weak D call TRBD1 (5 bases). The CDR3 loop spans 14 amino acids. The V and J ends lost 4 bases and 1 base respectively, with 13 bases between them. Germline V lookup: CDR1 SQVTM, CDR2 ANQGSEA. Here the CDR3 reads CSVVTVQGNTEAFF. CDR3 coding DNA: TGCAGCGTTGTGACAGTTCAAGGGAACACTGAAGCTTTCTTT.

This chain connects TRBV10-3 to TRBJ1-2, with D hard to call. The V gene's germline CDR1 is ENHRY and CDR2 SYGVKD. This CDR3 spans 13 amino acids. V was shortened by 4 bases and J by 6 bases, with 12 bases between the two germline ends. The CDR3 nucleotides are TGTGCCATCAGTGTTATGACCGCGGATGGCTACACCTTC. Amino acid sequence: CAISVMTADGYTF.

The rearrangement joins TRBV4-1 to TRBJ2-1; 14 positions match TRBD2. Germline values: CDR1 MGHRA, CDR2 YSYEKL. The CDR3 consists of 17 residues. J lost 5 bases, V lost 4 bases, and 7 bases had no gene match. The CDR3 sequence: CASSPTSGRATDNEQFF. For the CDR3, the DNA is TGCGCCAGCAGCCCGACTAGCGGGAGGGCCACAGACAATGAGCAGTTCTTC.

The gene calls are TRBV7-9 and TRBJ1-4; D is uncertain. The germline V gene has CDR1 SEHNR and CDR2 FQNEAQ (reference sequence). V gave up 3 bases and J gave up 0 bases, with 8 bases separating them. This CDR3 spans 15 amino acids. CDR3 loop: CASSFVHSTNEKLFF. CDR3 bases: TGTGCCAGCAGCTTTGTTCATTCAACTAATGAAAAACTGTTTTTT.

The rearrangement uses TRBV6-5 and TRBJ2-6; D gene ambiguous. This CDR3 comprises 15 residues. Trimming took off 7 bases at V and 0 bases at J, with 10 bases between the two ends. Germline lookup yields CDR1 MNHEY and CDR2 SVGAGI. The CDR3 loop is CASIPRHSGANVLTF. DNA of the CDR3: TGTGCCAGCATCCCACGTCACTCTGGGGCCAACGTCCTGACTTTC.

V gene TRBV21-1 combines with J gene TRBJ2-5; the table's D call TRBD1 went unverified against the DNA. TRBV21-1 is an annotated pseudogene. The CDR3 consists of 8 residues. CDR3 DNA sequence: TGTGCCAGGGACAGGGCGGACTTC. Protein sequence: CARDRADF.

The chain has TRBV4-1 and TRBJ1-3; TRBD1 might be the D (5 bases). The CDR3 has 16 amino acids. From germline, CDR1 is MGHRA and CDR2 YSYEKL. Trimming left V 4 bases short and J 0 bases short, with 13 bases between. The CDR3 loop reads CASSRAQVDSGNTIYF. CDR3 nucleotides: TGCGCCAGCAGCCGAGCACAGGTCGACTCTGGAAACACCATATATTTT.

V and J are TRBV4-2 and TRBJ1-5; a weak D match, TRBD1 (5 bases). This CDR3 region has 16 residues. With 2 bases removed from V and 2 bases from J, the gap between germline ends came to 13 bases. Germline V CDR1 and CDR2: LGHNA, YNFKEQ. The CDR3 is CASSQNSGLGNQPQHF. CDR3 nucleotide sequence: TGTGCCAGCAGCCAAAACTCGGGACTTGGCAATCAGCCCCAGCATTTT.

CDR3: CAWSRLNTEAFF. The DNA of the CDR3 is TGTGCCTGGAGTCGCTTGAACACTGAAGCTTTCTTT. The rearrangement joins TRBV30 to TRBJ1-1; D gene uncertain. This CDR3 has 12 amino acids. Germline CDR1 reads GTSNPN; CDR2 reads SVGIG (reference sequence). V lost 2 bases to trimming and J lost 0 bases, with 4 bases between them. Full variable domain (outside the CDR3, taken from reference TRBV30 and TRBJ1-1): SQTIHQWPATLVQPVGSPLSLECTVEGTSNPNLYWYRQAAGRGLQLLFYSVGIGQISSEVPQNLSASRPQDRQFILSSKKLLLSDSGFYLCAWSRLNTEAFFGQGTRLTVV.

This clone was seen only once. V and J are TRBV9 and TRBJ1-1; D is undetermined. Germline V lookup: CDR1 SGDLS, CDR2 YYNGEE. The V and J ends lost 4 bases and 0 bases respectively, with 13 bases between them. The CDR3 is made up of 15 amino acids. The CDR3 is CASSPSQLVNTEAFF. DNA for the CDR3: TGTGCCAGCAGCCCGAGCCAGTTAGTGAACACTGAAGCTTTCTTT.

The CDR3 DNA reads TGTGCCAGCAGCCATTTGGACCCGGGAGGGGCGCAGTACTTC. This codes for CASSHLDPGGAQYF. V usage is TRBV3-1 (or the pseudogene TRBV3-2) and J usage is TRBJ2-7; TRBD2 matches at 8 bases. The CDR3 has 14 amino acids. Trimming removed 3 bases from V and 9 bases from J; junction bases left unmatched: 10. Germline V gene sequence: CDR1 LGHDT, CDR2 YNNKEL (reference sequence).

This rearrangement joins TRBV30 to TRBJ1-1, with D maybe TRBD1 (6 bases). The germline V gene has CDR1 GTSNPN and CDR2 SVGIG (reference sequence). This CDR3 has 15 residues. Trimming removed 5 bases at V and 3 bases at J, with 19 bases between. The CDR3 reads CAWERGRGRDTEAFF. The CDR3 DNA sequence: TGTGCCTGGGAAAGAGGTAGGGGGAGGGACACTGAAGCTTTCTTT.

The chain is built from TRBV5-5 and TRBJ2-1; D is unresolved. Trimming cost V 0 bases and J 0 bases, with 13 bases left between them. Per the germline V gene, CDR1 is SGHKS and CDR2 is YYEKEE (reference sequence). The CDR3 totals 17 residues. Here the CDR3 reads CASSLGLGQVSYNEQFF. The CDR3 DNA is TGTGCCAGCAGCTTGGGCCTTGGGCAGGTCTCCTACAATGAGCAGTTCTTC.

The rearrangement uses TRBV12-3 or TRBV12-4 and TRBJ2-2; no firm D call. The CDR3 spans 13 residues. V was cut by 1 base and J by 7 bases, with 7 bases left in between. The CDR3: CASSLGRVGELFF. The DNA of the CDR3 is TGTGCCAGCAGTTTAGGGCGAGTCGGGGAGCTGTTTTTT.

V and J are TRBV9 and TRBJ2-2; D ambiguous. CDR1 SGDLS and CDR2 YYNGEE come from the germline V gene. The ends were cut back, 0 bases at V and 5 bases at J, with 2 bases in the middle. CDR3 length: 12 amino acids. DNA for the CDR3: TGTGCCAGCAGCGTAGGGACCGGGGAGCTGTTTTTT. This codes for CASSVGTGELFF. Based on the CDR3 plus reference TRBV9 and TRBJ2-2, the full variable domain is DSGVTQTPKHLITATGQRVTLRCSPRSGDLSVYWYQQSLDQGLQFLIQYYNGEERAKGNILERFSAQQFPDLHSELNLSSLELGDSALYFCASSVGTGELFFGEGSRLTVL.

The V and J genes are TRBV12-3 or TRBV12-4 and TRBJ2-7; D ambiguous. CDR3 length equals 13 residues. The V gene lost 3 bases and the J gene lost 4 bases, with 10 bases spanning the gap. CDR3: CASSLYEGYEQYF. The CDR3, as DNA: TGTGCCAGCAGTTTGTATGAAGGGTACGAGCAGTACTTC.

This chain links TRBV12-3 or TRBV12-4 with TRBJ1-2; D remains unclear. Between the trimmed V and J ends, which lost 7 bases and 8 bases, there was a span of 14 bases. The CDR3 is made up of 12 amino acids. In DNA form, the CDR3 reads TGTGCCAGCACACTGGGTAAATACGGCTACACCTTC. It specifies CASTLGKYGYTF.

The chain couples TRBV7-2 to TRBJ1-1, with D unresolved. CDR1 is SGHTA, CDR2 FQGNSA, per germline. CDR3 length equals 13 residues. Deletions cut 6 bases from V and 1 base from J, with 9 bases between. CDR3 loop: CASRTNQNTEAFF. CDR3 DNA: TGTGCCAGCAGAACGAACCAGAACACTGAAGCTTTCTTT.

The chain is built from TRBV7-2 and TRBJ1-3; D is unresolved. V shed 1 base and J shed 7 bases, with 8 bases lying between them. CDR1 and CDR2 from the germline V gene are SGHTA and FQGNSA. The CDR3 runs to 13 residues. CDR3 bases: TGTGCCAGCAGCTTAGGGGTGGGGAACACCATATATTTT. Its translation: CASSLGVGNTIYF.

J is TRBJ2-5 and V is TRBV7-8; D gene ambiguous. This CDR3 is built from 14 residues. CDR1 and CDR2 (germline): SGHVS, FQNEAQ. Trimming shortened V by 6 bases and J by 1 base, and 12 bases separated the two germline ends. CDR3 DNA sequence: TGTGCCAGCAGTGCTCTAGAAGGCCAAGAGACCCAGTACTTC. This sequence encodes CASSALEGQETQYF.

This clone has just a few counts. V gene TRBV19 combines with J gene TRBJ2-5; D unclear. This CDR3 is built from 14 residues. The germline CDR1 and CDR2 sequences are LNHDA and SQIVND (reference sequence). V lost 3 bases, J lost 0 bases, and 8 bases lay in between. The CDR3 DNA sequence: TGTGCCAGTAGTATTGACCGTAACCAAGAGACCCAGTACTTC. Translation: CASSIDRNQETQYF.